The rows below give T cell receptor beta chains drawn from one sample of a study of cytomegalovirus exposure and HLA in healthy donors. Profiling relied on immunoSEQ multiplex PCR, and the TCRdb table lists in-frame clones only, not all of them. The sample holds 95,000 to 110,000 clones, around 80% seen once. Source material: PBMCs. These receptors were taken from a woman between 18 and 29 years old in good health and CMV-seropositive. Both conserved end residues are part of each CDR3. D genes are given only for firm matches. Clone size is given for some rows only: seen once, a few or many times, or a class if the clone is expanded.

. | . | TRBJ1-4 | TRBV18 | CASSPNRGSTNEKLFF | TGTGCCAGCTCACCAAACCGAGGTTCAACTAATGAAAAACTGTTTTTT
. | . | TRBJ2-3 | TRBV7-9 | CASSPMGTSTGTDTQYF | TGTGCCAGCAGCCCGATGGGAACTAGTACTGGCACAGATACGCAGTATTTT
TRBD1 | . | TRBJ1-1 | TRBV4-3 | CASSLGTGGGTEAFF | TGCGCCAGCAGCCTCGGGACAGGGGGTGGGACTGAAGCTTTCTTT
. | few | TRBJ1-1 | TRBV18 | CASSPPRTEAFF | TGTGCCAGCTCACCACCGCGGACTGAAGCTTTCTTT
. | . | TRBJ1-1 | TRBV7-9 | CASSLMNEFTEAFF | TGTGCCAGCAGCTTAATGAATGAGTTCACTGAAGCTTTCTTT
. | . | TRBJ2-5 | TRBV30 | CAWSVSSAGQYF | TGTGCCTGGAGTGTGTCTAGCGCGGGGCAGTACTTC
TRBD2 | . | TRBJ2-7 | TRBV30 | CASGLAGSYEQYF | TGTGCCTCCGGACTAGCTGGATCCTACGAGCAGTACTTC
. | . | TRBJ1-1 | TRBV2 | CASSEVRRTVGTEAFF | TGTGCCAGCAGTGAAGTCAGGAGGACAGTTGGCACTGAAGCTTTCTTT
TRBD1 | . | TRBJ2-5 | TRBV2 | CASSETQGALTQYF | TGTGCCAGCAGTGAAACACAGGGGGCTTTGACCCAGTACTTC
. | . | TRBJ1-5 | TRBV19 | CASNPGGGNQPQHF | TGTGCCAGTAACCCGGGGGGCGGCAATCAGCCCCAGCATTTT
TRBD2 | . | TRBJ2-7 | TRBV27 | CASRNRAGGPPHEQYF | TGTGCCAGCAGAAACCGAGCGGGAGGGCCGCCCCACGAGCAGTACTTC
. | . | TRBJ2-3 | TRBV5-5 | CASSPPSGTSTDTQYF | TGTGCCAGCAGCCCGCCTTCCGGGACTAGCACAGATACGCAGTATTTT
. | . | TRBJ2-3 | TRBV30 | CAWRGVGFTDTQYF | TGTGCCTGGAGGGGAGTCGGGTTCACAGATACGCAGTATTTT
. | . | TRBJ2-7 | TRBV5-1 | CASRLSPSQTYEQYF | TGTGCCAGCCGATTGTCGCCCAGTCAAACCTACGAGCAGTACTTC